A selection of T cell receptor beta chains follows, all from one sample in a study of memory CD4+ T cells and cytomegalovirus serostatus. Profiled with immunoSEQ multiplex PCR; TCRdb holds only in-frame clones, not every one. Among about 50,000 clones listed, about four fifths were seen once. The sample taken for sequencing was memory CD4+ T cells from blood. The receptors originated from an adult in good health and CMV-seronegative. Each CDR3 is given with its conserved first and last residue. Each record gives: V gene, J gene, clone size, D gene, CDR3 DNA, CDR3 protein. The D gene is left open where the match is weak. Not every row has a clone size; where given, it reads once, few, many or a size class.

TRBV18,TRBJ1-1,-,-,TGTGCCAGCTCACCACGAAGCAGGAACACTGAAGCTTTCTTT,CASSPRSRNTEAFF
TRBV25-1,TRBJ1-6,-,-,TGTGCCAGCAGTTCGGATGCCTATAATTCACCCCTCCACTTT,CASSSDAYNSPLHF
TRBV28,TRBJ1-2,-,TRBD1,TGTGCCAGCAACCGGCCGACAGGGACTAACTATGGCTACACCTTC,CASNRPTGTNYGYTF
TRBV7-2,TRBJ2-1,-,TRBD1,TGTGCCAGCAGCTTAGGGACAGGGACAAACTTTGAGCAGTTCTTC,CASSLGTGTNFEQFF
TRBV28,TRBJ2-4,once,-,TGTGCCAGCAGTTTGTTAGGGTCGGACATTCAGTACTTC,CASSLLGSDIQYF
TRBV7-9,TRBJ2-2,-,-,TGTGCCAGCAGCTTTCTAGATCCGCCCCGCAGACAGATGTTTTTT,CASSFLDPPRRQMFF
TRBV5-4,TRBJ1-2,once,-,TGTGCCAGCAGCTTGGTGGCGGGGGGCTACACCTTC,CASSLVAGGYTF
TRBV6-5,TRBJ2-7,-,-,TGTGCCAGCAGTTACTCAGGCTGGATAGTACGCGAGCAGTACTTC,CASSYSGWIVREQYF
TRBV5-1,TRBJ1-3,-,-,TGCGCCAGCAGCTCGCAAACCTCAGGGAAGGGAGACACCATATATTTT,CASSSQTSGKGDTIYF
TRBV5-1,TRBJ1-1,-,-,TGCGCCAGCAGCCCATCGACAGTGAACACTGAAGCTTTCTTT,CASSPSTVNTEAFF
TRBV7-9,TRBJ2-7,-,TRBD1,TGTGCCAGCAGCTCCGGCTCCGGGACAGCAATTCAGTACTTC,CASSSGSGTAIQYF
TRBV5-1,TRBJ1-1,-,TRBD1,TGCGCCAGCAGCCCCGAGACAGGGTTTGTGACTGAAGCTTTCTTT,CASSPETGFVTEAFF
TRBV7-9,TRBJ1-5,medium-sized,-,TGTGCCAGCAGCTTAGAACAGTCAATCAATAGCAATCAGCCCCAGCATTTT,CASSLEQSINSNQPQHF
TRBV6-1,TRBJ1-2,-,-,TGTGCCAGCAGAACAGGAGTTCTGCGCTATGGCTACACCTTC,CASRTGVLRYGYTF
TRBV5-1,TRBJ1-1,-,TRBD1,TGCGCCAGCAGCTTGACAGGGGGGGACACTGAAGCTTTCTTT,CASSLTGGDTEAFF
TRBV6-4,TRBJ1-2,-,-,TGTGCCAGCAGTCAAGCCTCATCCTTCGGTGGCTACACCTTC,CASSQASSFGGYTF
TRBV6-5,TRBJ1-2,-,-,TGTGCCAGCAGTTACGAGGGGGACTATGGCTACACCTTC,CASSYEGDYGYTF
TRBV7-9,TRBJ1-4,-,-,TGTGCCAGCAGCTTTTTCTCGGGAGCTAATGAAAAACTGTTTTTT,CASSFFSGANEKLFF
TRBV28,TRBJ1-1,-,TRBD1,TGTGCCAGCAGTGTTAACAGGGGAAGCACTGAAGCTTTCTTT,CASSVNRGSTEAFF
TRBV6-4,TRBJ2-1,-,TRBD2,TGTGCCAGCAGTGAAGAGGTAGCGGGGGTGGATGAGCAGTTCTTC,CASSEEVAGVDEQFF
TRBV5-1,TRBJ1-1,-,TRBD1,TGCGCCAGCAGACTTCCAGGGGGGAACACTGAAGCTTTCTTT,CASRLPGGNTEAFF
TRBV18,TRBJ1-6,-,-,TGTGCCAGCTCACACCAGGGAAATTCACCCCTCCACTTT,CASSHQGNSPLHF
TRBV18,TRBJ1-1,-,-,TGTGCCAGCTCACCCCTAAAGGCGGTGAACACTGAAGCTTTCTTT,CASSPLKAVNTEAFF
TRBV6-1,TRBJ1-5,-,-,TGTGCCAGCAGTGGTCGGACACCTAGCAATCAGCCCCAGCATTTT,CASSGRTPSNQPQHF
TRBV28,TRBJ1-1,-,-,TGTGCCAGCAGCGACACCGTTCGGGAAGCTTTCTTT,CASSDTVREAFF